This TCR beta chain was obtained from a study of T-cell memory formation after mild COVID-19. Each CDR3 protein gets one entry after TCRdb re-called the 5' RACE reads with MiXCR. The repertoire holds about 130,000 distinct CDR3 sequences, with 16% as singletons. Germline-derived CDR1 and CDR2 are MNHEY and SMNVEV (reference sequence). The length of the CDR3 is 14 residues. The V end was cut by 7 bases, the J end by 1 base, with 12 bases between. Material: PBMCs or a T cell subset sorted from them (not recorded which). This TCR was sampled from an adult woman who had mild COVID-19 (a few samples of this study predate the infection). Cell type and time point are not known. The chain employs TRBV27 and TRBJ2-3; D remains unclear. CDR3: CASTMSRGTDTQYF. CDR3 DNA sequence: TGTGCCAGCACAATGTCTCGGGGCACAGATACGCAGTATTTT.